Listed here are 14 T cell receptor beta chains from one sample, sequenced in a study of response to subunit inactivated influenza vaccine. Each CDR3 protein gets one entry after TCRdb re-called the RT-PCR reads with MiXCR. Here the sample spans about 190,000 distinct CDR3 sequences, around an eighth being singletons. The sample was CD8+ T cells sorted from PBMCs, taken more than 4 days after vaccination. Receptor source: a man in his forties or fifties who received an inactivated influenza vaccine.

V is TRBV21-1 and J is TRBJ1-2; the DNA was not used to check the table's D call, TRBD1. TRBV21-1 corresponds to a pseudogene. This CDR3 has 13 amino acids. CDR3 DNA sequence: TGTGCCAGCAGCGACAGGGGAGGTGATGGCTACACCTTC. Translated, it gives CASSDRGGDGYTF.

This clonotype was recorded a few times. The chain uses TRBV20-1 and TRBJ2-7, with D tentatively TRBD1 (6 bases). CDR3 size: 16 residues. Trimming took 0 bases from V and 2 from J, leaving 17 bases between them. Germline V gene lookup returns CDR1 DFQATT and CDR2 SNEGSKA (reference sequence). CDR3 protein: CSARDLLRQATYEQYF. CDR3 nucleotide sequence: TGCAGTGCTAGAGACCTATTGCGACAGGCCACCTACGAGCAGTACTTC.

There are a few counts of this clonotype. This chain joins TRBV7-9 and TRBJ2-5, with TRBD1 as a possible D gene (5 bases). Trimming pared 5 bases from V and 5 bases from J, leaving 18 bases between. CDR1 is SEHNR and CDR2 is FQNEAQ in the germline V gene (reference sequence). The CDR3 loop spans 15 amino acids. The CDR3 sequence: CASSPSSRGLETQYF. DNA of the CDR3: TGTGCCAGCAGCCCCTCATCAAGGGGCCTGGAGACCCAGTACTTC.

The V and J genes are TRBV4-3 and TRBJ2-3; no definite D call. Trimming removed 0 bases at V and 4 bases at J, with 11 bases between. Per the germline V gene, CDR1 is LGHNA and CDR2 is YSLEER. This CDR3 is built from 15 residues. CDR3 region: CASSQDSGVSDTQYF. In nucleotides, the CDR3 is TGCGCCAGCAGCCAAGATAGTGGGGTCTCAGATACGCAGTATTTT.

This clonotype has at least ten counts. The CDR3 reads CASSPNSLAHTQYF. The CDR3 nucleotides are TGTGCCAGCAGTCCAAATTCACTAGCGCATACGCAGTATTTT. The rearrangement uses TRBV12-3 or TRBV12-4 and TRBJ2-3, with 7 bases identical to TRBD2. The CDR3 spans 14 residues. The trim removed 5 bases at V and 7 bases at J, leaving 9 bases unmatched.

This clonotype was seen more than once but under ten times. V is TRBV7-2 and J is TRBJ1-6, with D uncertain. CDR1 is SGHTA, CDR2 FQGNSA, per germline. CDR3 length equals 11 residues. V was shortened by 1 base and J by 10 bases, with 2 bases between the two germline ends. CDR3 amino acids: CASSLGSPLHF. The CDR3 coding sequence is TGTGCCAGCAGCTTAGGGTCACCCCTCCACTTT.

This clonotype has more than one count but fewer than ten. The chain combines TRBV7-9 with TRBJ2-5; TRBD2 matches at 15 bases. Germline-derived CDR1 and CDR2 are SEHNR and FQNEAQ (reference sequence). The CDR3 has 17 residues. Unmatched junction bases numbered 3, after V lost 1 base and J lost 3 bases. The CDR3, as DNA: TGTGCCAGCAGCTTAGTTGGACTAGCGGGAGGGAAAGAGACCCAGTACTTC. This gives the protein CASSLVGLAGGKETQYF.

V and J are TRBV15 and TRBJ2-2; weak D call: TRBD1 (5 bases). V was pared by 7 bases and J by 0 bases, with 15 bases between. This CDR3 is 16 amino acids long. CDR1 is LNHNV, CDR2 YYDKDF, per germline (reference sequence). The CDR3 DNA reads TGTGCCACCATGGTGGTAAGGACAACGAACACCGGGGAGCTGTTTTTT. This encodes CATMVVRTTNTGELFF.

CDR3 nucleotide sequence: TGTGCCAGCAGAGTAACAGGGGTCCCTGAAGCTTTCTTT. Protein sequence: CASRVTGVPEAFF. This sequence joins TRBV28 and TRBJ1-1, with 7 bases matching TRBD1. CDR3 length: 13 amino acids. The V and J ends lost 6 bases and 6 bases, in that order; junction bases with no gene match: 7. Germline CDR1 and CDR2: MDHEN and SYDVKM.

There are a few counts of this clonotype. The chain has TRBV21-1 and TRBJ2-3; the table gives TRBD2 as D, unverified against the DNA. TRBV21-1 corresponds to a pseudogene. This CDR3 is built from 15 residues. CDR3 amino acids: CASRIQGQGTDTQYF. The CDR3 bases are TGTGCCAGCAGGATCCAGGGCCAAGGGACAGATACGCAGTATTTT.

This clonotype was seen only a few times. This chain connects TRBV7-9 to TRBJ2-7; TRBD1 matches at 9 bases. Germline loops: CDR1 SEHNR, CDR2 FQNEAQ (reference sequence). The CDR3 is 16 amino acids. V lost 3 bases and J lost 6; bases outside the gene matches: 12. This CDR3 is CASSFPRGTGSTEQYF. CDR3 coding DNA: TGTGCCAGCAGCTTCCCAAGAGGGACAGGGTCGACCGAGCAGTACTTC.

The V gene is TRBV15, the J gene TRBJ2-2; D not certain. Per germline, CDR1 LNHNV and CDR2 YYDKDF (reference sequence). V was trimmed by 0 bases and J by 4 bases, leaving 12 bases between them. This CDR3 is built from 16 residues. CDR3 coding DNA: TGTGCCACCAGCAGAGATATCAGCCCGGGCACCGGGGAGCTGTTTTTT. It is translated as CATSRDISPGTGELFF.

The CDR3 reads CASSFNTYYGYTF. The CDR3 bases are TGTGCCAGCAGTTTTAACACCTACTATGGCTACACCTTC. The chain joins TRBV27 to TRBJ1-2; D unresolved. Germline-derived CDR1 and CDR2 are MNHEY and SMNVEV (reference sequence). Trimming stripped 3 bases from V and 3 bases from J, with 8 bases between. The CDR3 has 13 amino acids.

This clonotype appeared many times. The chain employs TRBV20-1 and TRBJ2-5; TRBD2 matches 8 bases. Per germline, CDR1 DFQATT and CDR2 SNEGSKA (reference sequence). The CDR3 has 14 amino acids. Trimming cost V 1 base and J 5 bases; bases outside gene matches: 6. CDR3 region: CSARGGLGSETQYF. The CDR3 DNA reads as TGCAGTGCTAGAGGGGGACTAGGTTCTGAGACCCAGTACTTC.